This entry concerns a single TCR beta chain. With V trimmed by 5 bases and J by 3 bases, 7 bases remained unmatched. In germline, CDR1 is MDHEN, CDR2 SYDVKM. The CDR3 is 17 amino acids. The source of the sample is a study of blood T cell repertoires in COVID-19. Repertoires were generated with immunoSEQ multiplex PCR, while TCRdb's copy carries only in-frame clones and drops some. The table lists 150,000 to 200,000 clones, roughly 90% of them singletons, with about 0.66% in the top ten. The clonotype was recovered from a man aged 45-65 years with acute or convalescent COVID-19. Sample: peripheral blood. The chain recombines TRBV28 with TRBJ2-2, with 12 bases lining up with TRBD2. In nucleotides, the CDR3 is TGTGCCAGCAGTCCCTATCGACTAGCGGGAGACACCGGGGAGCTGTTTTTT. Translated, it gives CASSPYRLAGDTGELFF.